This paragraph reports one T cell receptor (beta chain). No antigen is known for it. The data belong to a study of regulatory T cells in long-lasting Graves disease. The V gene's germline CDR1 is LNHDA and CDR2 SQIVND (reference sequence). V dropped 5 bases and J dropped 7; count of bases not matched to a gene: 11. The CDR3 has 16 residues. According to the study, TCR beta libraries were built with iRepertoire HTBI primers and CDR3-region Arm-PCR. A single record per CDR3 protein comes from TCRdb applying MiXCR to the multiplex PCR reads. In the table there are 650,000 to 850,000 distinct CDR3 sequences, 25% to 35% of which are singletons. The study, taken as a whole, reports: Having few samples may have compromised the accuracy. Shared public clonotypes totalled 2,741 in persistent patients, compared with 966 in new patients. Preferential use of TRBV28, TRBJ1-2 and TRBJ2-5 was seen in persistent disease.

The time point is: persistent/refractory GD, antithyroid drugs over 5 years with positive TRAb. The authors made the TCR library using RNA they extracted from PBMCs. An endocrinology department located in Xi'an, China, was where the patients came from. The sequence was obtained from a female donor with Graves disease. Here the sequenced sample was peripheral blood mononuclear cells (PBMCs), taken when the disease was refractory, from a patient treated with antithyroid drugs. This sequence joins TRBV19 and TRBJ2-2; 9 positions agree with TRBD1. The CDR3 reads CASSVLQGANGGELFF. CDR3 DNA sequence: TGTGCCAGTAGTGTTCTACAGGGGGCCAATGGCGGGGAGCTGTTTTTT.